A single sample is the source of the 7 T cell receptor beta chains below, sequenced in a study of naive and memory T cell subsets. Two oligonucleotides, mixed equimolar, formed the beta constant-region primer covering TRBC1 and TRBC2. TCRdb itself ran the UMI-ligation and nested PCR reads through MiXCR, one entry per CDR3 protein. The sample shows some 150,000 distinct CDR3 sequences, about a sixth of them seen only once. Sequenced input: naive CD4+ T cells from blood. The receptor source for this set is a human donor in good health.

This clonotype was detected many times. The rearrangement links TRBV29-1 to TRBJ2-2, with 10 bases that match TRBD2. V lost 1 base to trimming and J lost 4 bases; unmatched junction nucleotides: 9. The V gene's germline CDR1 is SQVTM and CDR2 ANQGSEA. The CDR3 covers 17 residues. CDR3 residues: CSVEVYASGSTTGELFF. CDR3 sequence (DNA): TGCAGCGTTGAAGTTTATGCTAGCGGGAGTACCACCGGGGAGCTGTTTTTT.

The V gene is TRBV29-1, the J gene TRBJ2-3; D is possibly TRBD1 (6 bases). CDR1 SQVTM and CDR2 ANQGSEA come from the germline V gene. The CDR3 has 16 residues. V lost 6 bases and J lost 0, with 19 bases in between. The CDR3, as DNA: TGCAGCGTAAAATCTCCGGGACAACGTAGCACAGATACGCAGTATTTT. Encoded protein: CSVKSPGQRSTDTQYF.

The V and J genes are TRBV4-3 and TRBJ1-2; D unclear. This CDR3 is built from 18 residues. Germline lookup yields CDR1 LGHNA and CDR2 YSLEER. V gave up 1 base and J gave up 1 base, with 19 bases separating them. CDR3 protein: CASSQVTPSRQVNYGYTF. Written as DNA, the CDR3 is TGCGCCAGCAGCCAAGTTACCCCGTCGAGGCAGGTTAACTATGGCTACACCTTC.

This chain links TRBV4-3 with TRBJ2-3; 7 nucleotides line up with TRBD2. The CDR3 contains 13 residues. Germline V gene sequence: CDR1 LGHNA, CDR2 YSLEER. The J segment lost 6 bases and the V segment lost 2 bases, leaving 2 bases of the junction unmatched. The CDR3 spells CASSQRLADTQYF. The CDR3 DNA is TGCGCCAGCAGCCAAAGACTAGCTGATACGCAGTATTTT.

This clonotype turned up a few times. Here the CDR3 DNA reads TGTGCCAGCAGCCAAGCAGGGACAGGGATGACTCGGGAGCTGTTTTTT. Its protein is CASSQAGTGMTRELFF. This chain connects TRBV14 to TRBJ2-2; 9 nucleotides line up with TRBD1. V shed 1 base and J 9 bases; nucleotides not matched to a gene: 9. The CDR3 extends over 16 amino acids. The germline V gene encodes CDR1 SGHDN and CDR2 FVKESK.

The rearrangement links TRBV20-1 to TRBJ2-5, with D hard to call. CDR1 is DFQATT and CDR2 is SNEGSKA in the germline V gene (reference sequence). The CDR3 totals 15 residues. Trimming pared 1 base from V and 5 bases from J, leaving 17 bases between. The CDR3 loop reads CSARGTTWPLETQYF. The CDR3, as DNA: TGCAGTGCTAGAGGGACGACATGGCCGCTCGAGACCCAGTACTTC.

The CDR3 nucleotides are TGTGCCAGCACGACAGAGATAATCGCGAACACCGGGGAGCTGTTTTTT. Amino acids: CASTTEIIANTGELFF. The rearrangement links TRBV28 to TRBJ2-2; D might be TRBD1 (5 bases). Germline values: CDR1 MDHEN, CDR2 SYDVKM. The CDR3 is 16 residues long. Between the trimmed V and J ends, which lost 7 bases and 0 bases, there was a span of 15 bases.